Listed below are T cell receptor beta chains from one sample, sequenced in a study of blood T cells in healthy people across ages. TCRdb analysed the 5' RACE reads with MiXCR anew, one entry per CDR3 protein. Of around 850,000 distinct CDR3 sequences in the sample, around 36% were seen once. The sample comprised blood. The receptor source for this set is a man between 18 and 35 years old in good health. CDR3s include the opening cysteine and the closing phenylalanine or tryptophan. The order of the fields is V gene, D gene, clone size, J gene, CDR3 DNA, CDR3 protein. The D gene is left open where the match is weak. Only part of the rows carry a size: once, few, many, or a class if the clone is expanded.

v_call: TRBV7-2; d_call: TRBD1; clone_size: .; j_call: TRBJ2-5; cdr3_nt: TGTGCCAGCAGCTTATTCGGACAGGGAGAGACCCAGTACTTC; cdr3_aa: CASSLFGQGETQYF
v_call: TRBV28; d_call: .; clone_size: few; j_call: TRBJ2-7; cdr3_nt: TGTGCCAGCAGTTTACCAACCCGCGGGCCTTCCTACGAGCAGTACTTC; cdr3_aa: CASSLPTRGPSYEQYF
v_call: TRBV7-9; d_call: .; clone_size: .; j_call: TRBJ1-1; cdr3_nt: TGTGCCAGCAGCTGGGACGGGGGGCGTGAAGCTGAAGCTTTCTTT; cdr3_aa: CASSWDGGREAEAFF
v_call: TRBV4-3; d_call: .; clone_size: .; j_call: TRBJ2-1; cdr3_nt: TGCGCCAGCAGCCAAACTAGCTCTGTGCAGTTCTTC; cdr3_aa: CASSQTSSVQFF
v_call: TRBV28; d_call: .; clone_size: few; j_call: TRBJ2-3; cdr3_nt: TGTGCCAGCAGGCTGGGGGGGGCCTCCGATACGCAGTATTTT; cdr3_aa: CASRLGGASDTQYF
v_call: TRBV7-2; d_call: .; clone_size: .; j_call: TRBJ1-2; cdr3_nt: TGTGCCAGCAGCTTAGGAAGGGCATCGGGCTACACCTTC; cdr3_aa: CASSLGRASGYTF
v_call: TRBV20-1; d_call: TRBD2; clone_size: many; j_call: TRBJ2-1; cdr3_nt: TGCAGTGCTAGAGGTCTAGCGGCCAATGAGCAGTTCTTC; cdr3_aa: CSARGLAANEQFF
v_call: TRBV12-3/TRBV12-4; d_call: TRBD1; clone_size: .; j_call: TRBJ2-1; cdr3_nt: TGTGCCAGCAGTCCTACCGGGACAGGGAGGGAGACCCAGTTCTTC; cdr3_aa: CASSPTGTGRETQFF
v_call: TRBV4-2; d_call: TRBD1; clone_size: many; j_call: TRBJ2-7; cdr3_nt: TGTGCCAGCAGCCAAACGGACAGGGAGAACGAGCAGTACTTC; cdr3_aa: CASSQTDRENEQYF
v_call: TRBV11-2; d_call: .; clone_size: .; j_call: TRBJ2-1; cdr3_nt: TGTGCCAGCAGCTTTAAGCAGAGCTCCTACAATGAGCAGTTCTTC; cdr3_aa: CASSFKQSSYNEQFF
v_call: TRBV4-3; d_call: TRBD2; clone_size: few; j_call: TRBJ2-4; cdr3_nt: TGCGCCAGCAGCCCCGGGGGGAGGACCAAAAACATTCAGTACTTC; cdr3_aa: CASSPGGRTKNIQYF
v_call: TRBV5-1; d_call: .; clone_size: .; j_call: TRBJ2-7; cdr3_nt: TGCGCCAGCAGCTTCGTGGCCAGGGCGGGTTACGAGCAGTACTTC; cdr3_aa: CASSFVARAGYEQYF
v_call: TRBV29-1; d_call: TRBD1; clone_size: .; j_call: TRBJ1-1; cdr3_nt: TGCAGCGTGACAGGGGGCGTCACTGAAGCTTTCTTT; cdr3_aa: CSVTGGVTEAFF
v_call: TRBV24-1; d_call: .; clone_size: .; j_call: TRBJ2-5; cdr3_nt: TGTGCCACCAGTGCTCCAGGGTTTGGTGAGCAGTACTTC; cdr3_aa: CATSAPGFGEQYF
v_call: TRBV3-1; d_call: TRBD1; clone_size: .; j_call: TRBJ2-5; cdr3_nt: TGTGCCAGCAGCCAAATAAGGGCAGGACAGGAGCAAGAGACCCAGTACTTC; cdr3_aa: CASSQIRAGQEQETQYF
v_call: TRBV12-3/TRBV12-4; d_call: .; clone_size: many; j_call: TRBJ2-5; cdr3_nt: TGTGCCAGCAGAAGCAGGGGATACGAGACCCAGTACTTC; cdr3_aa: CASRSRGYETQYF
v_call: TRBV5-4; d_call: TRBD2; clone_size: .; j_call: TRBJ2-7; cdr3_nt: TGTGCCTACGGGGGGGCTGGCTCCCCCTACGAGCAGTACTTC; cdr3_aa: CAYGGAGSPYEQYF
v_call: TRBV5-1; d_call: TRBD2; clone_size: .; j_call: TRBJ2-1; cdr3_nt: TGCGCCAGCAGCCCCGGGACTAGCCTCGATGAGCAGTTCTTC; cdr3_aa: CASSPGTSLDEQFF
v_call: TRBV5-1; d_call: .; clone_size: .; j_call: TRBJ1-2; cdr3_nt: TGCGCCAGCAGCTGGGCCGAGAACTCCTATGGCTACACCTTC; cdr3_aa: CASSWAENSYGYTF
v_call: TRBV4-1; d_call: .; clone_size: few; j_call: TRBJ1-6; cdr3_nt: TGCGCCAGCAGCCAGGCCGGGCCAACAGATTCACCCCTCCACTTT; cdr3_aa: CASSQAGPTDSPLHF
v_call: TRBV12-3/TRBV12-4; d_call: .; clone_size: .; j_call: TRBJ2-1; cdr3_nt: TGTACCAGCAGACCGGTCGTTGGGGCTGGTGAGCAGTTCTTC; cdr3_aa: CTSRPVVGAGEQFF
v_call: TRBV30; d_call: .; clone_size: few; j_call: TRBJ2-1; cdr3_nt: TGTGCCTGGAGTACGCAGGGGAATGAGCAGTTCTTC; cdr3_aa: CAWSTQGNEQFF
v_call: TRBV27; d_call: .; clone_size: .; j_call: TRBJ2-1; cdr3_nt: TGTGCCAGCAGTTTAGCCGACTACAATGAGCAGTTCTTC; cdr3_aa: CASSLADYNEQFF
v_call: TRBV12-3/TRBV12-4; d_call: TRBD1; clone_size: .; j_call: TRBJ1-1; cdr3_nt: TGTGCCAGCAGTTCCTCCTCCGGGACAGGGTCAACAGTAGGTCACGCTTTCTTT; cdr3_aa: CASSSSSGTGSTVGHAFF
v_call: TRBV20-1; d_call: .; clone_size: few; j_call: TRBJ1-5; cdr3_nt: TGCAGTGCTCGACAGGCGAGCAATCAGCCCCAGCATTTT; cdr3_aa: CSARQASNQPQHF
v_call: TRBV6-1; d_call: .; clone_size: .; j_call: TRBJ2-7; cdr3_nt: TGTGCCAGCAGTGAATCTGGGGCAGCTCTCTACGAGCAGTACTTC; cdr3_aa: CASSESGAALYEQYF
v_call: TRBV20-1; d_call: TRBD1; clone_size: few; j_call: TRBJ2-3; cdr3_nt: TGCAGTGCGCGAGTCCCGGGACAGGGTTTGGGGGTCACAACGGCGCAGTATTTT; cdr3_aa: CSARVPGQGLGVTTAQYF
v_call: TRBV27; d_call: .; clone_size: .; j_call: TRBJ1-5; cdr3_nt: TGTGCCAGCAAGGAGCGCCGGCGAGATAGCAATCAGCCCCAGCATTTT; cdr3_aa: CASKERRRDSNQPQHF
v_call: TRBV5-1; d_call: TRBD1; clone_size: few; j_call: TRBJ1-6; cdr3_nt: TGCGCCAGCAGCTTGGGTACATCCGGGACAGGGAACAATTCACCCCTCCACTTT; cdr3_aa: CASSLGTSGTGNNSPLHF
v_call: TRBV27; d_call: .; clone_size: few; j_call: TRBJ2-7; cdr3_nt: TGTGCCAGCATCGGACTTGGACCAAGGGGCGACTGCGAGCAGTACTTC; cdr3_aa: CASIGLGPRGDCEQYF
v_call: TRBV7-6; d_call: .; clone_size: .; j_call: TRBJ2-3; cdr3_nt: TGTGCCAGCAGCTTAGAGTCAGGGCAGGAGAGCACAGATACGCAGTATTTT; cdr3_aa: CASSLESGQESTDTQYF
v_call: TRBV9; d_call: .; clone_size: .; j_call: TRBJ1-5; cdr3_nt: TGTGCCAGAACCGGGTCGGTCCCCCAGCATTTT; cdr3_aa: CARTGSVPQHF
v_call: TRBV7-2; d_call: .; clone_size: many; j_call: TRBJ2-7; cdr3_nt: TGTGCCAGCAGCGTATCGGGACGGTACGAGCAGTACTTC; cdr3_aa: CASSVSGRYEQYF
v_call: TRBV5-1; d_call: .; clone_size: few; j_call: TRBJ2-1; cdr3_nt: TGCGCCAGCAGTCCGACAGGCCCGTCCTGCAATGAGCAGTTCTTC; cdr3_aa: CASSPTGPSCNEQFF
v_call: TRBV11-1; d_call: TRBD2; clone_size: few; j_call: TRBJ2-1; cdr3_nt: TGTGCCAGCAGCCCAGGACTAGCGGGGGCCGGCAATGAGCAGTTCTTC; cdr3_aa: CASSPGLAGAGNEQFF
v_call: TRBV30; d_call: .; clone_size: once; j_call: TRBJ1-3; cdr3_nt: TGTGCCGTACCGACTGGAAACACCATATATTTT; cdr3_aa: CAVPTGNTIYF
v_call: TRBV3-1; d_call: TRBD2; clone_size: .; j_call: TRBJ2-1; cdr3_nt: TGTGCCAGCAGCCAAGTTCGGGGGGTTAATGAGCAGTTCTTC; cdr3_aa: CASSQVRGVNEQFF
v_call: TRBV7-2; d_call: .; clone_size: many; j_call: TRBJ2-5; cdr3_nt: TGTGCCAGCAGCCTCGCCGCAGAGACCCAGTACTTC; cdr3_aa: CASSLAAETQYF
v_call: TRBV20-1; d_call: TRBD1; clone_size: .; j_call: TRBJ1-4; cdr3_nt: TGCAGTGCTAGGAAGTACAGGGGAAAGTATGAAAAACTGTTTTTT; cdr3_aa: CSARKYRGKYEKLFF
v_call: TRBV12-3/TRBV12-4; d_call: .; clone_size: .; j_call: TRBJ1-1; cdr3_nt: TGTGCCAGCAGAGCCGCCGGGGGAACGGTCACTGAAGCTTTCTTT; cdr3_aa: CASRAAGGTVTEAFF
v_call: TRBV7-9; d_call: .; clone_size: .; j_call: TRBJ1-1; cdr3_nt: TGTGCCAGCAACCAACAAAGGGACACTGAAGCTTTCTTT; cdr3_aa: CASNQQRDTEAFF
v_call: TRBV29-1; d_call: .; clone_size: few; j_call: TRBJ2-3; cdr3_nt: TGCAGCGCCCCTTCGCGGGGTAGGACGCAGTATTTT; cdr3_aa: CSAPSRGRTQYF
v_call: TRBV4-3; d_call: .; clone_size: .; j_call: TRBJ2-3; cdr3_nt: TGCGCCAGCAGCCAATGGAGGGACTCAATCCTCACAGATACGCAGTATTTT; cdr3_aa: CASSQWRDSILTDTQYF
v_call: TRBV7-2; d_call: .; clone_size: .; j_call: TRBJ2-7; cdr3_nt: TGTGCCAGCAGCTTGGGCAGGCAATACAATGAGCAGTACTTC; cdr3_aa: CASSLGRQYNEQYF
v_call: TRBV12-3/TRBV12-4; d_call: .; clone_size: many; j_call: TRBJ2-1; cdr3_nt: TGTGCCAGCAGCAGGGACCGTGACAATGAGCAGTTCTTC; cdr3_aa: CASSRDRDNEQFF
v_call: TRBV29-1; d_call: .; clone_size: few; j_call: TRBJ1-5; cdr3_nt: TGCAGCGTTGATGGAGGGGATGGAGCTCAGCCCCAGCATTTT; cdr3_aa: CSVDGGDGAQPQHF
v_call: TRBV12-3/TRBV12-4; d_call: .; clone_size: many; j_call: TRBJ2-1; cdr3_nt: TGTGCCAGCAGTTTTAACTACAATGAGCAGTTCTTC; cdr3_aa: CASSFNYNEQFF